The next 21 T cell receptor beta chains were all read from a single sample in a study of Ad26.COV2.S vaccination and SARS-CoV-2 variants. Treatment reported: over 15 received Ad26.COV2.S at low or high dose, single or two shots; about five received placebo; per-sample allocation not given. Repertoires come from day 63 after the first vaccine or placebo injection. Measured with immunoSEQ multiplex PCR; TCRdb has only the in-frame clones, and not every one. Here the sample spans 300,000 to 400,000 clones, around four fifths being singletons. The sample here was peripheral blood, taken in a trial of Ad26.COV2.S vaccine versus placebo. These receptors originate from a person aged 18 to 59 who received the Ad26.COV2.S COVID-19 vaccine or a placebo.

The chain joins TRBV2 to TRBJ2-5, with D unclear. This CDR3 spans 14 amino acids. With 1 base removed from V and 5 bases from J, the gap between germline ends came to 11 bases. Germline assignment: CDR1 SNHLY and CDR2 FYNNEI. The CDR3 region is CASSEGLSTETQYF. Here the CDR3 DNA reads TGTGCCAGCAGTGAAGGCCTGTCGACCGAGACCCAGTACTTC. Full variable domain (rest looked up from reference TRBV2 and TRBJ2-5): EPEVTQTPSHQVTQMGQEVILRCVPISNHLYFYWYRQILGQKVEFLVSFYNNEISEKSEIFDDQFSVERPDGSNFTLKIRSTKLEDSAMYFCASSEGLSTETQYFGPGTRLLVL.

The chain is built from TRBV5-5 and TRBJ2-3, with D possibly TRBD1 on 6 matching bases. Trimming removed 0 bases from V and 4 bases from J, with 9 bases in between. Germline V lookup: CDR1 SGHKS, CDR2 YYEKEE (reference sequence). The CDR3 totals 14 residues. The DNA for the CDR3 is TGTGCCAGCAGCTTGGAGCCAGGGGCAGATACGCAGTATTTT. This translates into CASSLEPGADTQYF.

This rearrangement joins TRBV29-1 to TRBJ1-1; D not resolved. The CDR3 loop spans 12 amino acids. Trimming pared 8 bases from V and 1 base from J, leaving 11 bases between. CDR1 is SQVTM and CDR2 is ANQGSEA in the germline V gene. This chain's CDR3 is CSTDRKNTEAFF. In DNA form, the CDR3 reads TGCAGCACTGATCGAAAGAACACTGAAGCTTTCTTT.

The chain has TRBV2 and TRBJ2-3; TRBD2 might be the D (6 bases). V lost 6 bases, J lost 4 bases, and 11 bases lay in between. There are 13 residues in the CDR3. Germline lookup yields CDR1 SNHLY and CDR2 FYNNEI. CDR3 sequence: CASSGGMADTQYF. CDR3 bases: TGTGCCAGCAGCGGAGGGATGGCAGATACGCAGTATTTT.

To note about this clone: Other nucleotide sequences from this sample produce the same CDR3. This sequence joins TRBV28 and TRBJ2-2; no clear D. Germline CDR1 and CDR2: MDHEN and SYDVKM. CDR3 length: 12 amino acids. The V gene lost 2 bases and the J gene lost 6 bases, with 4 bases spanning the gap. The CDR3 sequence: CASSLLSGELFF. As DNA, the CDR3 is TGTGCCAGCAGTTTACTATCCGGGGAGCTGTTTTTT.

The chain uses TRBV9 and TRBJ2-3; tentative D call: TRBD2 (7 bases). V shed 3 bases and J shed 1 base, with 12 bases lying between them. The CDR3 has 15 amino acids. Looked up from germline, CDR1 is SGDLS and CDR2 is YYNGEE. The CDR3 reads CASSAVGGRTDTQYF. The CDR3 coding sequence is TGTGCCAGCAGCGCGGTCGGGGGGCGCACAGATACGCAGTATTTT. The variable domain in full, completed from reference TRBV9 and TRBJ2-3, reads DSGVTQTPKHLITATGQRVTLRCSPRSGDLSVYWYQQSLDQGLQFLIQYYNGEERAKGNILERFSAQQFPDLHSELNLSSLELGDSALYFCASSAVGGRTDTQYFGPGTRLTVL.

This clone was found a few times. V and J are TRBV18 and TRBJ1-3, with D unresolved. The CDR3 is made up of 17 amino acids. CDR1 KGHSH and CDR2 LQKENI come from the germline V gene. V was trimmed by 2 bases and J by 0 bases, leaving 14 bases between them. For the CDR3, the DNA is TGTGCCAGCTCACCAACCCCCAGGCATGCCTCTGGAAACACCATATATTTT. It translates to CASSPTPRHASGNTIYF.

This chain links TRBV5-1 with TRBJ2-5; D is unresolved. Germline CDR1 is SGHRS and CDR2 is YFSETQ. The CDR3 extends over 11 amino acids. V lost 7 bases to trimming and J lost 1 base, with 5 bases between them. The CDR3 nucleotides read TGCGCCAGCCGGCGCCAAGAGACCCAGTACTTC. This codes for CASRRQETQYF.

The chain couples TRBV28 to TRBJ2-2, with 8 bases fitting TRBD1. V shed 4 bases and J 5 bases; nucleotides not matched to a gene: 6. Germline lookup yields CDR1 MDHEN and CDR2 SYDVKM. CDR3 length equals 15 residues. CDR3 coding DNA: TGTGCCAGCAGTTCCCAGGGGGCAGGAACCGGGGAGCTGTTTTTT. Translating gives CASSSQGAGTGELFF.

The chain links TRBV14 to TRBJ2-7, with 7 bases that match TRBD1. CDR3 length equals 16 residues. V lost 3 bases, J lost 2 bases, and 10 bases stayed unmatched. From germline, CDR1 is SGHDN and CDR2 FVKESK. CDR3 amino acids: CASSHIDREVAYEQYF. The CDR3 nucleotides read TGTGCCAGCAGCCACATCGACAGGGAAGTAGCCTACGAGCAGTACTTC.

The V gene is TRBV7-9, the J gene TRBJ2-6; D remains ambiguous. Trimming removed 6 bases from V and 2 bases from J, with 8 bases in between. The CDR3 consists of 14 residues. The germline CDR1 and CDR2 sequences are SEHNR and FQNEAQ (reference sequence). CDR3 sequence (DNA): TGTGCCAGCAGTCTTGGGGCTGGGGCCAACGTCCTGACTTTC. This sequence encodes CASSLGAGANVLTF.

The chain uses TRBV5-5 and TRBJ1-2; D gene unclear. The V and J ends lost 0 bases and 4 bases respectively, with 10 bases between them. CDR3 length equals 14 residues. The germline CDR1 and CDR2 sequences are SGHKS and YYEKEE (reference sequence). CDR3 nucleotides: TGTGCCAGCAGCTTGGAAAGGGCCGTCTATGGCTACACCTTC. Encoded protein: CASSLERAVYGYTF.

CDR3 in amino acids: CASSLPGLAGGRAGELFF. The CDR3 region has the DNA TGTGCCAGCAGTTTACCGGGACTAGCGGGGGGGCGTGCCGGGGAGCTGTTTTTT. This rearrangement joins TRBV28 to TRBJ2-2, with 16 bases fitting TRBD2. The V gene end was trimmed by 2 bases and the J gene end by 6 bases; junction bases not matched to a gene: 6. Germline V gene data show CDR1 as MDHEN and CDR2 as SYDVKM. This CDR3 region has 18 residues.

This clone was seen more than once but under ten times. The CDR3 coding sequence is TGTGCCAGCAGTTCAGGGAACTCACCCCTCCACTTT. This gives the protein CASSSGNSPLHF. The chain joins TRBV28 to TRBJ1-6, with D possibly being TRBD1 (5 bases). Germline values: CDR1 MDHEN, CDR2 SYDVKM. V was pared by 4 bases and J by 10 bases, with 8 bases between. CDR3 size: 12 residues.

In this sample, this clone turned up a few times. The J gene is TRBJ2-7, the V gene TRBV7-9; 7 positions match TRBD1. Germline V CDR1 and CDR2: SEHNR, FQNEAQ (reference sequence). This CDR3 comprises 14 residues. Unmatched junction bases numbered 3, after V lost 4 bases and J lost 0 bases. This chain's CDR3 is CASSSDRVSYEQYF. The CDR3 nucleotides read TGTGCCAGCAGCTCAGACAGGGTCTCCTACGAGCAGTACTTC.

The chain uses TRBV6-5 and TRBJ1-4; D uncertain. Germline V gives CDR1 MNHEY, CDR2 SVGAGI. The CDR3 is made up of 14 amino acids. The V gene lost 7 bases and the J gene lost 5 bases, with 14 bases spanning the gap. This chain's CDR3 is CASTGGSGNEKLFF. CDR3 DNA: TGTGCCAGCACGGGAGGGTCTGGCAATGAAAAACTGTTTTTT.

V usage is TRBV6-4 and J usage is TRBJ1-2; 7 nucleotides align to TRBD1. The CDR3 has 13 residues. After removal of 6 bases from V and 4 bases from J, the junction contained 5 bases not matched to a gene. Germline values: CDR1 MRHNA, CDR2 SNTAGT. In DNA, the CDR3 is TGTGCCAGCAGACCAGGGGGTAGCTATGGCTACACCTTC. Translation gives CASRPGGSYGYTF.

In nucleotides, the CDR3 is TGTGCCACCAGGGGCTTGATTACTGAAGCTTTCTTT. The encoded protein is CATRGLITEAFF. The V gene is TRBV19, the J gene TRBJ1-1; a weak D match, TRBD1 (6 bases). V dropped 10 bases and J dropped 5 bases, with 14 bases sitting between them. The CDR3 is 12 amino acids. Germline V gene data show CDR1 as LNHDA and CDR2 as SQIVND (reference sequence). The full variable domain, rest sourced from reference TRBV19 and TRBJ1-1, is DGGITQSPKYLFRKEGQNVTLSCEQNLNHDAMYWYRQDPGQGLRLIYYSQIVNDFQKGDIAEGYSVSREKKESFPLTVTSAQKNPTAFYLCATRGLITEAFFGQGTRLTVV.

This sequence joins TRBV12-5 and TRBJ1-1; TRBD1 aligns across 7 bases. Germline lookup yields CDR1 LGHNT and CDR2 FRNRAP. The CDR3 covers 15 residues. Trimming removed 0 bases from V and 8 bases from J; junction bases left unmatched: 9. CDR3 amino acids: CASGLVRDRYAEAFF. DNA of the CDR3: TGTGCTAGTGGTTTGGTCCGGGACAGATACGCGGAAGCTTTCTTT.

This chain uses TRBV29-1 with TRBJ2-5, with 12 bases identical to TRBD2. There are 14 residues in the CDR3. Germline V gene sequence: CDR1 SQVTM, CDR2 ANQGSEA. The ends lost 7 bases at V and 3 bases at J; junction bases unmatched: 6. The CDR3 bases are TGCAGCGCACCGACTAGCGGGGGTGAAGAGACCCAGTACTTC. It codes for CSAPTSGGEETQYF.

The chain uses TRBV6-5 and TRBJ2-7, with D possibly TRBD2 on 6 matching bases. Germline CDR1 and CDR2: MNHEY and SVGAGI. This CDR3 has 15 amino acids. V was shortened by 5 bases and J by 0 bases, with 14 bases between the two germline ends. The CDR3 sequence is CASSLRDLSSYEQYF. The CDR3 coding sequence is TGTGCCAGCAGTCTCCGGGACTTGAGCTCCTACGAGCAGTACTTC.